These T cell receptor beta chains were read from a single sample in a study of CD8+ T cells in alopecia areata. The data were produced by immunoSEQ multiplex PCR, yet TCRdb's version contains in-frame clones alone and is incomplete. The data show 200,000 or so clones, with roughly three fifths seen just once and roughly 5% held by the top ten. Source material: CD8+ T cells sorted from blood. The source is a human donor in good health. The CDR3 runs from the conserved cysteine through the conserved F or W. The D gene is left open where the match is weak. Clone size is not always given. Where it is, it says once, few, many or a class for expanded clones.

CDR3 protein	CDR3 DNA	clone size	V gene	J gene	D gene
CASSLTSGESGDTQYF	TGCGCCAGCAGCTTGACTAGCGGGGAATCGGGAGATACGCAGTATTTT	NA	TRBV5-1	TRBJ2-3	TRBD2
CASLMNTEAFF	TGTGCCAGCCTCATGAACACTGAAGCTTTCTTT	NA	TRBV2	TRBJ1-1	NA
CASSLRAADYGYTF	TGTGCCAGCAGCTTAAGGGCAGCCGACTATGGCTACACCTTC	few	TRBV7-3	TRBJ1-2	NA
CASSKDSTDTQYF	TGTGCCAGCAGCAAGGACAGCACAGATACGCAGTATTTT	NA	TRBV5-6	TRBJ2-3	NA
CAWDFAGGTYNEQFF	TGTGCCTGGGACTTTGCGGGGGGAACCTACAATGAGCAGTTCTTC	NA	TRBV30	TRBJ2-1	TRBD2
CASSRTVGTDTQYF	TGCGCCAGCAGCCGAACAGTTGGCACAGATACGCAGTATTTT	NA	TRBV4-1	TRBJ2-3	NA
CASRPSGGGGEQYF	TGTGCCAGCAGACCTAGCGGGGGGGGCGGCGAGCAGTACTTC	once	TRBV11-2	TRBJ2-7	TRBD2
CSVLNERVAETEAFF	TGCAGCGTGTTGAACGAGAGGGTAGCGGAGACTGAAGCTTTCTTT	NA	TRBV29-1	TRBJ1-1	NA
CAWSGGDRPPMGGYTF	TGTGCCTGGAGCGGGGGAGACAGGCCTCCCATGGGTGGCTACACCTTC	once	TRBV30	TRBJ1-2	NA
CSGVLIGQGTTDTQYF	TGCAGCGGTGTTCTTATTGGGCAGGGGACTACAGATACGCAGTATTTT	NA	TRBV29-1	TRBJ2-3	NA
CASSLLGFEAFF	TGTGCCAGCAGCTTGTTGGGATTTGAAGCTTTCTTT	NA	TRBV5-6	TRBJ1-1	NA
CASSPPGTSGDTQYF	TGTGCCAGCTCACCACCTGGAACTAGCGGAGATACGCAGTATTTT	NA	TRBV18	TRBJ2-3	TRBD2
CASSLGLTGELFF	TGCGCCAGCAGCTTGGGTCTCACCGGGGAGCTGTTTTTT	NA	TRBV5-1	TRBJ2-2	NA
CASSVEETNTEAFF	TGTGCCAGCAGCGTAGAGGAGACGAACACTGAAGCTTTCTTT	NA	TRBV9	TRBJ1-1	NA
CASGPWDTSSTDTQYF	TGTGCTAGTGGTCCCTGGGACACCTCTAGCACAGATACGCAGTATTTT	few	TRBV12-5	TRBJ2-3	NA
CSALHSEGRGYTF	TGCAGCGCTCTACATTCGGAAGGTCGTGGCTACACCTTC	NA	TRBV29-1	TRBJ1-2	NA
CSVDPTGNTEAFF	TGCAGCGTTGACCCGACAGGGAACACTGAAGCTTTCTTT	NA	TRBV29-1	TRBJ1-1	NA
CASSPQGGPESTDTQYF	TGTGCCAGCAGCCCCCAAGGGGGGCCAGAAAGCACAGATACGCAGTATTTT	NA	TRBV7-9	TRBJ2-3	NA
CASSLSRRGEDTQYF	TGTGCCAGCAGCCTATCCCGCAGGGGTGAAGATACGCAGTATTTT	NA	TRBV5-6	TRBJ2-3	NA
CASTLAGEGNTEAFF	TGCGCCAGCACGCTAGCGGGGGAAGGCAACACTGAAGCTTTCTTT	NA	TRBV4-1	TRBJ1-1	NA
CASSHPSGGARETQYF	TGTGCCAGCAGCCACCCTAGCGGGGGGGCACGAGAGACCCAGTACTTC	few	TRBV11-2	TRBJ2-5	TRBD2
CASAPRQETQYF	TGTGCCAGCGCCCCCAGACAAGAGACCCAGTACTTC	NA	TRBV2	TRBJ2-5	NA
CSVETTGNLLGETQYF	TGCAGCGTTGAAACTACAGGGAACCTCCTGGGGGAGACCCAGTACTTC	few	TRBV29-1	TRBJ2-5	NA
CASSYGSGANVLTF	TGTGCCAGCAGCTATGGCAGTGGGGCCAACGTCCTGACTTTC	NA	TRBV5-6	TRBJ2-6	NA
CASRSGYNSPLHF	TGTGCCAGCCGGAGCGGCTATAATTCACCCCTCCACTTT	few	TRBV5-4	TRBJ1-6	NA
CASTPGTQYF	TGTGCCAGCACTCCGGGGACCCAGTACTTC	NA	TRBV27	TRBJ2-5	NA
CASSLGGGEGNSPLHF	TGTGCCAGCAGCTTGGGCGGTGGCGAGGGAAATTCACCCCTCCACTTT	NA	TRBV5-6	TRBJ1-6	NA
CASSFGLAGELTNTGELFF	TGTGCCAGCAGCTTCGGCCTAGCGGGGGAGCTAACGAACACCGGGGAGCTGTTTTTT	few	TRBV11-2	TRBJ2-2	TRBD2
CASMRTGSDTEAFF	TGTGCCAGCATGCGGACAGGGTCGGACACTGAAGCTTTCTTT	NA	TRBV7-9	TRBJ1-1	TRBD1
CASSVVTGELFF	TGTGCCAGCAGTGTCGTCACCGGGGAGCTGTTTTTT	NA	TRBV25-1	TRBJ2-2	NA
CASSQESQGWQETQYF	TGCGCCAGCAGCCAAGAGTCACAGGGTTGGCAAGAGACCCAGTACTTC	NA	TRBV4-1	TRBJ2-5	NA
CAWSWGRDTQYF	TGTGCCTGGAGTTGGGGAAGAGATACGCAGTATTTT	NA	TRBV30	TRBJ2-3	NA
CASSSRGRATEAFF	TGTGCCAGCAGCTCCCGGGGGCGGGCCACTGAAGCTTTCTTT	NA	TRBV7-9	TRBJ1-1	NA
CASSPRRGADGELFF	TGTGCCAGCAGCCCCCGTAGGGGGGCTGACGGGGAGCTGTTTTTT	NA	TRBV9	TRBJ2-2	NA
CASSQDGPGGSYEQYF	TGCGCCAGCAGCCAAGATGGGCCAGGGGGCTCCTACGAGCAGTACTTC	NA	TRBV4-1	TRBJ2-7	TRBD1
CASSQGDGELFF	TGCGCCAGCAGCCAAGGTGACGGGGAGCTGTTTTTT	NA	TRBV4-1	TRBJ2-2	NA
CATSRETGANTEAFF	TGTGCCACCAGCCGTGAGACAGGGGCGAACACTGAAGCTTTCTTT	NA	TRBV15	TRBJ1-1	TRBD1
CASSRSGGAYNEQFF	TGTGCCAGCAGCCGTAGCGGGGGCGCATACAATGAGCAGTTCTTC	NA	TRBV6-5	TRBJ2-1	TRBD2
CSEVAAYNEQFF	TGCAGCGAGGTGGCAGCCTACAATGAGCAGTTCTTC	few	TRBV29-1	TRBJ2-1	NA
CATGQGNIQYF	TGTGCCACCGGACAGGGAAACATTCAGTACTTC	few	TRBV5-4	TRBJ2-4	TRBD1
CASSPQGHEQYF	TGTGCCAGCAGTCCCCAGGGCCACGAGCAGTACTTC	NA	TRBV6-5	TRBJ2-7	NA
CASSKGRGGSEQYF	TGTGCCAGCAGCAAGGGTCGGGGAGGCTCCGAGCAGTACTTC	NA	TRBV6-1	TRBJ2-7	NA
CASSWIAGGRGEQYF	TGTGCCAGCAGTTGGATAGCGGGGGGGCGAGGCGAGCAGTACTTC	NA	TRBV7-2	TRBJ2-7	TRBD2
CASSVSPGYTF	TGTGCCAGCAGCGTATCCCCTGGCTACACCTTC	NA	TRBV9	TRBJ1-2	NA
CASSPLRLFQETQYF	TGTGCCAGCTCACCACTCAGACTATTCCAAGAGACCCAGTACTTC	few	TRBV18	TRBJ2-5	NA
CASSLAVPGVKGTYQPQHF	TGTGCCAGCAGCTTAGCTGTCCCGGGGGTAAAGGGGACGTATCAGCCCCAGCATTTT	NA	TRBV7-9	TRBJ1-5	NA
CSDDRARGYTF	TGCAGCGACGACAGGGCTCGCGGCTACACCTTC	NA	TRBV29-1	TRBJ1-2	TRBD1
CAWSGGGRDTQYF	TGTGCCTGGAGTGGAGGGGGCCGGGATACGCAGTATTTT	few	TRBV30	TRBJ2-3	TRBD1
CAWSLGTNYGYTF	TGTGCCTGGAGTCTAGGAACTAACTATGGCTACACCTTC	NA	TRBV30	TRBJ1-2	NA
CASRGGEAFF	TGCGCCAGCAGGGGAGGGGAAGCTTTCTTT	NA	TRBV4-1	TRBJ1-1	NA
CASSLRGLEGATEAFF	TGTGCCAGCAGCTTACGAGGGCTTGAGGGGGCCACTGAAGCTTTCTTT	NA	TRBV7-6	TRBJ1-1	TRBD1
CASSLGVEQFF	TGCGCCAGCAGCCTGGGGGTTGAGCAGTTCTTC	once	TRBV4-1	TRBJ2-1	NA
CASRGPESYEQYF	TGTGCCAGCAGAGGACCAGAGTCCTACGAGCAGTACTTC	few	TRBV13	TRBJ2-7	NA
CASSPRDSPHPSTDTQYF	TGTGCCAGCAGCCCGAGGGACAGCCCTCATCCCAGCACAGATACGCAGTATTTT	NA	TRBV5-4	TRBJ2-3	TRBD1
CASSAGTGNPGELFF	TGTGCCAGTAGCGCCGGGACAGGGAATCCCGGGGAGCTGTTTTTT	NA	TRBV19	TRBJ2-2	TRBD1
CACTGADLETQYF	TGTGCCTGTACGGGTGCCGACTTGGAGACCCAGTACTTC	NA	TRBV30	TRBJ2-5	NA
CASSDSVGTEAFF	TGTGCCAGCAGTGACTCCGTAGGCACTGAAGCTTTCTTT	NA	TRBV25-1	TRBJ1-1	NA
CASSHAGQGVLNGYTF	TGTGCCAGCAGTCACGCGGGACAGGGGGTCTTGAATGGCTACACCTTC	NA	TRBV5-6	TRBJ1-2	TRBD1
CASSPWAASNEKLFF	TGTGCCAGCTCACCATGGGCCGCCAGTAATGAAAAACTGTTTTTT	NA	TRBV18	TRBJ1-4	NA
CASSPRTGADTEAFF	TGTGCCAGCAGCCCACGGACAGGGGCCGACACTGAAGCTTTCTTT	NA	TRBV13	TRBJ1-1	TRBD1